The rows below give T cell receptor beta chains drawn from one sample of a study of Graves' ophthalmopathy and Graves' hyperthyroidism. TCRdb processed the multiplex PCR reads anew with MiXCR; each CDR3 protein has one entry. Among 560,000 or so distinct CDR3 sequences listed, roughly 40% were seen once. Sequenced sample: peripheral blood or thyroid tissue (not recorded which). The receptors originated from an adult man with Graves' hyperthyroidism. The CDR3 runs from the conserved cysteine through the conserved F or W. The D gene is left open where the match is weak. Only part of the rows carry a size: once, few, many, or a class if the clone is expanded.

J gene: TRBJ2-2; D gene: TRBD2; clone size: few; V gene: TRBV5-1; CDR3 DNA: TGCGCCAGCAGCACCGGGACTAGCGGGGAGCTGTTTTTT; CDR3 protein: CASSTGTSGELFF
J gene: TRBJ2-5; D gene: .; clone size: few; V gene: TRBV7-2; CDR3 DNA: TGTGCCAGCAGCGGGAGGACAAGAGCGGGAGAGACCCAGTACTTC; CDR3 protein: CASSGRTRAGETQYF
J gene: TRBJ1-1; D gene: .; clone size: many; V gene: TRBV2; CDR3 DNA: TGTGCCAGCAGTGAAGACTTTAACACTGAAGCTTTCTTT; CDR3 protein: CASSEDFNTEAFF
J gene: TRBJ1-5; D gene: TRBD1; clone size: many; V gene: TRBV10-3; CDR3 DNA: TGTGCCATCAGTGCCGGGACAGACAATCAGCCCCAGCATTTT; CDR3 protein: CAISAGTDNQPQHF
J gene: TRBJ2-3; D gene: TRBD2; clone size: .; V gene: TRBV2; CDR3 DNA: TGTGCCAGCAGTGAAAGGGGAAGCGGGAGTTTCTTAGATACGCAGTATTTT; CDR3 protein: CASSERGSGSFLDTQYF
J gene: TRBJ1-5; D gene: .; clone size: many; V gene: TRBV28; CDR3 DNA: TGTGCCAGCAGTTGGGTAAATCAGCCCCAGCATTTT; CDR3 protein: CASSWVNQPQHF
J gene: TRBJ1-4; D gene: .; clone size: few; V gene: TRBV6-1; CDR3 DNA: TGTGCCAGCAGAGAGGGGAATGAAAAACTGTTTTTT; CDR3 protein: CASREGNEKLFF
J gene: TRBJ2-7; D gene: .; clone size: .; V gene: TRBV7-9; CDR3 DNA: TGTGCCAGCAGCTCCCTGACCTACGAGCAGTACTTC; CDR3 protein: CASSSLTYEQYF
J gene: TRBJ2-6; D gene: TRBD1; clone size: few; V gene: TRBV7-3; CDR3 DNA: TGTGCCAGCAGCCCAAAACAGGGGCTCTCTGGGGCCAACGTCCTGACTTTC; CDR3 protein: CASSPKQGLSGANVLTF
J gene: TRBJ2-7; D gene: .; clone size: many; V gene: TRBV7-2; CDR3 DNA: TGTGCCAGCAGCTTACCCCCCATCAACTACGAGCAGTACTTC; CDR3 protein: CASSLPPINYEQYF
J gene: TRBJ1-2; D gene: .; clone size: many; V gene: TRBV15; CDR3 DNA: TGTGCCACCAGCAGAGACGGAGCGGATGGCTACACCTTC; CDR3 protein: CATSRDGADGYTF
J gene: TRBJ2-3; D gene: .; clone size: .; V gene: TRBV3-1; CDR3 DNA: TGTGCCAGCAGCCAAGATTGGGGACTTTCGGATACGCAGTATTTT; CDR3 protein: CASSQDWGLSDTQYF
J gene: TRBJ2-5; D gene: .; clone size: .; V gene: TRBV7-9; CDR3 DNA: TGTGCCAGCAGCTGCGGACGGGCAGTTGGGGAGACCCAGTACTTC; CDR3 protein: CASSCGRAVGETQYF
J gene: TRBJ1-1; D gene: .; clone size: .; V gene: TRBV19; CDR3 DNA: TGTGCCAGTAGTGGGGACCGTCCTATGAACACTGAAGCTTTCTTT; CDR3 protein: CASSGDRPMNTEAFF
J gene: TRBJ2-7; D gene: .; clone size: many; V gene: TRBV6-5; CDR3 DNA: TGTGCCAGCAGTGAGGGCAGATGGAGCTCCTACGAGCAGTACTTC; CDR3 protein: CASSEGRWSSYEQYF
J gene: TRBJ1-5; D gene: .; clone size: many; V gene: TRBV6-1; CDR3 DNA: TGTGCCAGCAGTGAAGAGAGGGGGGTTACTCAGCCCCAGCATTTT; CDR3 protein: CASSEERGVTQPQHF
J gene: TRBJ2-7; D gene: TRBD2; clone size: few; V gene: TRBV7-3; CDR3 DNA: TGTGCCAGCAGCCCCGAGGGTAGCGGGAGGAGCGAGCAGTACTTC; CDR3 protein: CASSPEGSGRSEQYF
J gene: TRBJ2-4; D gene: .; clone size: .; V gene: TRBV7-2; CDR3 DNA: TGTGCCAGCAGCTTAGGCGGGACTCTAGCCAAAAACATTCAGTACTTC; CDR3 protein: CASSLGGTLAKNIQYF
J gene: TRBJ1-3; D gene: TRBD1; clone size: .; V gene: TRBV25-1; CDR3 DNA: TGTGCCAGCAGTTTTCAGACCCGACAGGGAAACTCTGGAAACACCATATATTTT; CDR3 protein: CASSFQTRQGNSGNTIYF
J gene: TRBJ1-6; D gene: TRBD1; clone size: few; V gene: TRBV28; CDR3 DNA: TGTGCCAGCAGTTTCACGGGACAGTATAATTCACCCCTCCACTTT; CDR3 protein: CASSFTGQYNSPLHF
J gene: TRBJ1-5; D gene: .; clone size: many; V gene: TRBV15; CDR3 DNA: TGTGCCACCAGCAGAGATTGGGGCGGCACGGGACCCCAGCATTTT; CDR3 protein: CATSRDWGGTGPQHF
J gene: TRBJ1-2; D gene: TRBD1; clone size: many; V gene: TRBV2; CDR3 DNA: TGTGCCAGCAGTGAGGGGACAGACTATGGCTACACCTTC; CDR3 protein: CASSEGTDYGYTF